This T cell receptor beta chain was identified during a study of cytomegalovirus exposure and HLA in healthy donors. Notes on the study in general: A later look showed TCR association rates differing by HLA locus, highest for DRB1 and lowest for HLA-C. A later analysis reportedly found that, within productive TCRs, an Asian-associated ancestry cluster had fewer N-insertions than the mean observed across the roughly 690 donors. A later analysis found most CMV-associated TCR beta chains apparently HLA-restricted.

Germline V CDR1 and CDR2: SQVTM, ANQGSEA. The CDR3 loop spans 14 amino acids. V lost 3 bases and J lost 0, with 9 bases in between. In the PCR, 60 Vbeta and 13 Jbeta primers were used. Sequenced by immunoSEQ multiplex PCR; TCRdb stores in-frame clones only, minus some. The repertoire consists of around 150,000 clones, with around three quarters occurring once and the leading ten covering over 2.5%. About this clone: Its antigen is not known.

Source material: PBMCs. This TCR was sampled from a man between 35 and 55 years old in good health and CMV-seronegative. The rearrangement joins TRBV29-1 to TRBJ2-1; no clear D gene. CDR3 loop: CSVEKPSSYNEQFF. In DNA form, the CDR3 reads TGCAGCGTTGAGAAACCCAGCTCCTACAATGAGCAGTTCTTC.